These 31 T cell receptor beta chains originate from one sample sequenced in a study of blood T cell repertoires in COVID-19. TCRdb's table, derived via immunoSEQ multiplex PCR, lists solely in-frame clones and lacks some. The data contain 100,000 to 120,000 clones, about 79% of them singletons. The material sequenced was peripheral blood. These receptor sequences come from a woman of 80 years or more with active or convalescent COVID-19.

The chain is built from TRBV21-1 and TRBJ2-7; the D segment call TRBD2 is taken from the table without a DNA check. TRBV21-1 is reported as a pseudogene. The CDR3 covers 12 residues. The chain's CDR3 is CASRGGSYEQYF. For the CDR3, the DNA is TGTGCCAGCAGGGGGGGCTCCTACGAGCAGTACTTC.

The chain recombines TRBV12-3 or TRBV12-4 with TRBJ1-1; the D gene is possibly TRBD1 (6 bases). V gave up 4 bases and J gave up 6 bases, with 9 bases separating them. The CDR3 loop spans 12 amino acids. The CDR3 reads CASSSDSPEAFF. In DNA, the CDR3 is TGTGCCAGCAGTTCGGACAGCCCTGAAGCTTTCTTT.

The CDR3 here is CASSLGGSNTGELFF. CDR3 in DNA: TGCGCCAGCAGCTTGGGCGGGTCGAACACCGGGGAGCTGTTTTTT. The chain has TRBV5-1 and TRBJ2-2; a weak D match, TRBD2 (5 bases). Germline-derived CDR1 and CDR2 are SGHRS and YFSETQ. The ends were cut back, 0 bases at V and 0 bases at J, with 6 bases in the middle. This CDR3 region has 15 residues.

A single count supports this clone. The V gene is TRBV11-2, the J gene TRBJ2-1, with no clear D. Germline CDR1 is SGHAT and CDR2 is FQNNGV. CDR3 size: 10 residues. V dropped 4 bases and J dropped 9 bases, with 4 bases sitting between them. The CDR3 DNA is TGTGCCAGCAGCTCATCTGAGCAGTTCTTC. It is translated as CASSSSEQFF.

The V call is TRBV11-2, the J call TRBJ2-3, with 7 bases that match TRBD2. This CDR3 contains 14 residues. CDR1 SGHAT and CDR2 FQNNGV come from the germline V gene. Trimming took 5 bases from V and 7 from J; bases not matched to a gene: 9. DNA for the CDR3: TGTGCCAGCAGCAGAAGCGGGACTACCCATACGCAGTATTTT. Its translation is CASSRSGTTHTQYF.

This sequence joins TRBV7-9 and TRBJ1-4, with 9 positions matching TRBD1. Per the germline V gene, CDR1 is SEHNR and CDR2 is FQNEAQ (reference sequence). The CDR3 totals 14 residues. V gave up 4 bases and J gave up 7 bases; unmatched junction bases: 4. The CDR3 is CASSSTGGFEKLFF. CDR3 nucleotide sequence: TGTGCCAGCAGCTCAACAGGGGGCTTTGAAAAACTGTTTTTT. The full variable domain, rest sourced from reference TRBV7-9 and TRBJ1-4, is DTGVSQNPRHKITKRGQNVTFRCDPISEHNRLYWYRQTLGQGPEFLTYFQNEAQLEKSRLLSDRFSAERPKGSFSTLEIQRTEQGDSAMYLCASSSTGGFEKLFFGSGTQLSVL.

This clone was recorded once. This chain connects TRBV19 to TRBJ1-4; D is unresolved. Per the germline V gene, CDR1 is LNHDA and CDR2 is SQIVND (reference sequence). The CDR3 has 16 amino acids. Trimming removed 0 bases from V and 11 bases from J, with 19 bases in between. Here the CDR3 reads CASSIEGFSRIGKLFF. The CDR3 DNA sequence: TGTGCCAGTAGTATAGAGGGTTTTTCCCGGATCGGGAAACTGTTTTTT.

This chain uses TRBV19 with TRBJ2-5, with TRBD2 matching 9 bases. Germline assignment: CDR1 LNHDA and CDR2 SQIVND (reference sequence). Trimming at V came to 1 base and at J to 4 bases, leaving 10 bases not matched to a gene. The CDR3 loop spans 17 amino acids. CDR3 residues: CASSIAPNSGRSETQYF. The CDR3 DNA reads TGTGCCAGTAGTATAGCCCCTAACAGCGGGAGGTCAGAGACCCAGTACTTC.

The genes are TRBV19 and TRBJ2-7; 9 positions agree with TRBD2. Germline V gene data show CDR1 as LNHDA and CDR2 as SQIVND (reference sequence). Germline trimming cut 10 bases from V and 6 bases from J; bases unmatched to any gene: 13. The CDR3 consists of 14 residues. As DNA, the CDR3 is TGTGCCACCTCAGGGCGGCTAGCGGGACCCGAGCAGTACTTC. This codes for CATSGRLAGPEQYF.

V gene TRBV18 combines with J gene TRBJ2-4, with D unclear. The CDR3 consists of 14 residues. V lost 6 bases, J lost 0 bases, and 9 bases lay in between. Germline V gene sequence: CDR1 KGHSH, CDR2 LQKENI. The CDR3 here is CASSPRVAKNIQYF. The DNA for the CDR3 is TGTGCCAGCTCCCCTCGAGTAGCCAAAAACATTCAGTACTTC.

The V call is TRBV7-2, the J call TRBJ2-7; D is perhaps TRBD2 (6 bases). Trimming left V 5 bases short and J 2 bases short, with 19 bases between. The CDR3 has 16 amino acids. Germline V gene lookup returns CDR1 SGHTA and CDR2 FQGNSA. CDR3 DNA sequence: TGTGCCAGCAGCCTTAGTAGCGCTCAGCGGGCCTACGAGCAGTACTTC. Translation gives CASSLSSAQRAYEQYF.

This clone was recorded a few times. The chain carries TRBV28 and TRBJ2-3; a possible D gene is TRBD2 (5 bases). This CDR3 has 16 residues. From germline, CDR1 is MDHEN and CDR2 SYDVKM. V was shortened by 6 bases and J by 4 bases, with 20 bases between the two germline ends. CDR3 sequence (DNA): TGTGCCAGCAGCGTACTCGGGGATCGTGGATCAGATACGCAGTATTTT. Translation gives CASSVLGDRGSDTQYF.

The rearrangement joins TRBV5-4 to TRBJ2-1; 14 nucleotides line up with TRBD2. In germline, CDR1 is SGHNT, CDR2 YYREEE (reference sequence). The CDR3 consists of 17 residues. V gave up 4 bases and J gave up 9 bases; unmatched junction bases: 12. In DNA, the CDR3 is TGTGCCAGCAGCCCTAAACCCGGGACTAGCGGGAGCGGTGAGCAGTTCTTC. This codes for CASSPKPGTSGSGEQFF.

The chain links TRBV14 to TRBJ2-5; D might be TRBD2 (6 bases). V lost 4 bases and J lost 0, with 9 bases in between. This CDR3 region has 14 residues. Germline lookup yields CDR1 SGHDN and CDR2 FVKESK. The CDR3 coding sequence is TGTGCCAGCAGCCCCCGGGACTACCAAGAGACCCAGTACTTC. It translates to CASSPRDYQETQYF.

There are a few counts of this clone. The V gene is TRBV5-1, the J gene TRBJ2-4, with TRBD2 as a possible D gene (7 bases). V lost 0 bases to trimming and J lost 2 bases, with 12 bases between them. Germline loops: CDR1 SGHRS, CDR2 YFSETQ. CDR3 length equals 16 residues. The chain's CDR3 is CASSLAAGATKNIQYF. The CDR3 nucleotides are TGCGCCAGCAGCTTGGCGGCGGGGGCAACCAAAAACATTCAGTACTTC.

The rearrangement links TRBV9 to TRBJ2-2, with 9 bases fitting TRBD2. CDR1 and CDR2 (germline): SGDLS, YYNGEE. There are 18 residues in the CDR3. After removal of 1 base from V and 5 bases from J, the junction contained 12 bases not matched to a gene. In DNA, the CDR3 is TGTGCCAGCAGCGTATCGGGTAGCGGGAGATCGGGGACCGGGGAGCTGTTTTTT. This sequence encodes CASSVSGSGRSGTGELFF.

The rearrangement links TRBV6-2 or TRBV6-3 to TRBJ2-3; 10 nucleotides line up with TRBD2. V dropped 0 bases and J dropped 4; count of bases not matched to a gene: 4. This CDR3 is built from 16 residues. Looked up from germline, CDR1 is MNHEY and CDR2 is SVGEGT. CDR3 coding DNA: TGTGCCAGCAGTTACTCGGGGACTAGCGAACCAGATACGCAGTATTTT. Translated, it gives CASSYSGTSEPDTQYF.

CDR3 amino acids: CASSLFGMSLWSNQPQHF. The CDR3, as DNA: TGTGCCAGCAGCTTGTTCGGGATGTCCTTATGGAGCAATCAGCCCCAGCATTTT. V gene TRBV5-6 combines with J gene TRBJ1-5; no clear D gene. The V gene lost 1 base and the J gene lost 1 base, with 18 bases spanning the gap. The germline V gene encodes CDR1 SGHDT and CDR2 YYEEEE. The CDR3 sequence is 18 residues long.

This clone occurred a few times. This rearrangement joins TRBV7-8 to TRBJ1-5, with no clear D. V lost 5 bases and J 9 bases, leaving 11 bases between the germline ends. The CDR3 has 12 amino acids. Germline values: CDR1 SGHVS, CDR2 FQNEAQ. CDR3 region: CASSLPRGPQHF. The DNA of the CDR3 is TGTGCCAGCAGCCTGCCCCGGGGGCCCCAGCATTTT.

The chain couples TRBV2 to TRBJ2-7; D might be TRBD1 (5 bases). Germline CDR1 SNHLY, CDR2 FYNNEI. This CDR3 has 14 residues. The V and J ends lost 6 bases and 5 bases respectively, with 17 bases between them. CDR3 residues: CASRGEIRGNEQYF. CDR3 nucleotides: TGTGCCAGCAGGGGTGAGATAAGGGGCAACGAGCAGTACTTC.

V is TRBV20-1 and J is TRBJ2-5, with D possibly TRBD2 on 6 matching bases. V was shortened by 3 bases and J by 4 bases, with 15 bases between the two germline ends. The CDR3 is 14 residues long. The germline V gene has CDR1 DFQATT and CDR2 SNEGSKA (reference sequence). The CDR3 DNA reads as TGCAGTGCTAGTAGCGGAGGGGTACTAGAGACCCAGTACTTC. Its protein product is CSASSGGVLETQYF.

The rearrangement joins TRBV19 to TRBJ2-3; 9 bases fit TRBD2. The CDR3 consists of 16 residues. Trimming cost V 5 bases and J 3 bases; bases outside gene matches: 9. Germline V gives CDR1 LNHDA, CDR2 SQIVND (reference sequence). The CDR3 nucleotides are TGTGCCAGTAGTCGGGCGGGAGGGCTTGCTACAGATACGCAGTATTTT. Protein sequence: CASSRAGGLATDTQYF.

The genes are TRBV5-1 and TRBJ2-7; unclear D gene. V was cut by 4 bases and J by 2 bases, with 16 bases left in between. The CDR3 is 15 amino acids. Germline assignment: CDR1 SGHRS and CDR2 YFSETQ. Here the CDR3 reads CASSLVGRTTYEQYF. In nucleotides, the CDR3 is TGCGCCAGCAGCCTGGTCGGCCGTACTACCTACGAGCAGTACTTC.

The rearrangement uses TRBV9 and TRBJ2-1; maybe TRBD1 (5 bases). V shed 3 bases and J shed 0 bases, with 10 bases lying between them. From germline, CDR1 is SGDLS and CDR2 YYNGEE. CDR3 length equals 15 residues. The CDR3 spells CASSETANSYNEQFF. The CDR3 DNA sequence: TGTGCCAGCAGCGAGACAGCTAACTCCTACAATGAGCAGTTCTTC.

The chain uses TRBV5-1 and TRBJ2-7, with D perhaps TRBD1 (5 bases). The CDR3 consists of 11 residues. Germline loops: CDR1 SGHRS, CDR2 YFSETQ. Trimming stripped 0 bases from V and 7 bases from J, with 5 bases between. The CDR3 nucleotides are TGCGCCAGCAGCTTGGAGGGGGAGCAGTACTTC. Translating gives CASSLEGEQYF.

V gene TRBV6-2 or TRBV6-3 combines with J gene TRBJ2-1; 13 bases match TRBD2. The CDR3 contains 15 residues. The J segment lost 9 bases and the V segment lost 5 bases, leaving 7 bases of the junction unmatched. CDR1 and CDR2 from the germline V gene are MNHEY and SVGEGT. The CDR3 reads CASSTLAGGLGEQFF. DNA of the CDR3: TGTGCCAGCAGTACACTAGCGGGAGGGTTAGGTGAGCAGTTCTTC.

The sample holds one count of this clone. CDR3 nucleotide sequence: TGTGCCAGCAGGAGGACTAGCGGGAGCTATGAGCAGTTCTTC. Amino acids: CASRRTSGSYEQFF. V usage is TRBV28 and J usage is TRBJ2-1, with 13 bases lining up with TRBD2. The germline CDR1 and CDR2 sequences are MDHEN and SYDVKM. The CDR3 has 14 residues. V lost 6 bases, J lost 8 bases, and 4 bases stayed unmatched.

The chain joins TRBV18 to TRBJ1-2, with D perhaps matching TRBD1 (6 bases). Germline lookup yields CDR1 KGHSH and CDR2 LQKENI. V was pared by 5 bases and J by 6 bases, with 13 bases between. This CDR3 spans 13 amino acids. This chain's CDR3 is CASSATGQDGYTF. In DNA form, the CDR3 reads TGTGCCAGCTCAGCTACAGGGCAGGATGGCTACACCTTC.

CDR3 nucleotide sequence: TGTGCCAGCTGTGTCGGTTTGCCGGTTGAAAAACTGTTTTTT. Residues: CASCVGLPVEKLFF. V is TRBV6-6 and J is TRBJ1-4; no clear D gene. There are 14 residues in the CDR3. In germline, CDR1 is MNHNY, CDR2 SVGAGI (reference sequence). V was pared by 8 bases and J by 7 bases, with 17 bases between.

This rearrangement joins TRBV29-1 to TRBJ2-7; 7 bases are shared with TRBD1. This CDR3 spans 12 amino acids. Trimming removed 5 bases from V and 3 bases from J; junction bases left unmatched: 4. Germline V gene lookup returns CDR1 SQVTM and CDR2 ANQGSEA. The DNA of the CDR3 is TGCAGCGTTCAGGACAGGAGCTACGAGCAGTACTTC. Amino acid sequence: CSVQDRSYEQYF.

The genes are TRBV19 and TRBJ2-3, with 8 bases aligning to TRBD1. The V segment lost 6 bases and the J segment 4 bases; nucleotides outside the gene matches: 3. This CDR3 is built from 13 residues. Germline values: CDR1 LNHDA, CDR2 SQIVND (reference sequence). DNA of the CDR3: TGTGCCAGTAGCCACAGGGGGGCAGATACGCAGTATTTT. This translates into CASSHRGADTQYF.